The rows below give T cell receptor beta chains drawn from one sample of a study of metastatic and nonmetastatic thyroid tumors. TCRdb reprocessed the PCR reads using MiXCR. The sample consists of more than 20,000 clones, roughly 12% of them appearing once. The sequenced sample was blood. The receptor set was obtained from a female donor with papillary thyroid cancer or a benign thyroid nodule (not recorded which). Some clones in this sample may be carry-over from other donors' samples. Both conserved end residues are trimmed from each CDR3.

v_call: TRBV20-1
j_call: TRBJ1-1
cdr3_aa: SASNQGTEAF

v_call: TRBV20-1
j_call: TRBJ2-7
cdr3_aa: SAWGSWLSYEQY

v_call: TRBV19
j_call: TRBJ1-2
cdr3_aa: ASRVIDGHGYT

v_call: TRBV19
j_call: TRBJ1-2
cdr3_aa: ASKQGTLRGYT

v_call: TRBV4-1
j_call: TRBJ2-3
cdr3_aa: ASSRPEGRDTQY

v_call: TRBV10-2
j_call: TRBJ2-7
cdr3_aa: ASSEEGQGASGEQY

v_call: TRBV24-1
j_call: TRBJ2-1
cdr3_aa: ATTSKDSGNTYNEQF

v_call: TRBV5-1
j_call: TRBJ1-6
cdr3_aa: ASSLSGTRWSSPLH

v_call: TRBV5-1
j_call: TRBJ1-2
cdr3_aa: ASSGSVGAGSGGYT

v_call: TRBV19
j_call: TRBJ2-1
cdr3_aa: ASSPIRTSGGSYNEQF

v_call: TRBV27
j_call: TRBJ2-1
cdr3_aa: ARYRRTSGSQNEQF

v_call: TRBV25-1
j_call: TRBJ2-5
cdr3_aa: ASSPTGLETQY

v_call: TRBV20-1
j_call: TRBJ1-4
cdr3_aa: SASRASKEKLF

v_call: TRBV18
j_call: TRBJ1-4
cdr3_aa: ASTLDQNEKLF

v_call: TRBV20-1
j_call: TRBJ1-5
cdr3_aa: SPGQSNQPQH

v_call: TRBV20-1
j_call: TRBJ2-7
cdr3_aa: SALSGFGTVYEQY

v_call: TRBV10-3
j_call: TRBJ1-1
cdr3_aa: AISESTGSSNTEAF